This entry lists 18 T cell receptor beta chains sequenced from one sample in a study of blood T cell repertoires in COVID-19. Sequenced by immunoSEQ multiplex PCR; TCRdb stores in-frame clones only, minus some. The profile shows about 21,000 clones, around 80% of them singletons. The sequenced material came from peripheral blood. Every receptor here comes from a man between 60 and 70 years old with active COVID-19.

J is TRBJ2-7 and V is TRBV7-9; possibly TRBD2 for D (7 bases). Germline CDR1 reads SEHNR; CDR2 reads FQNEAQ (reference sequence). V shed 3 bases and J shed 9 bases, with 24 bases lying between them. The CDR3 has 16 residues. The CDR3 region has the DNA TGTGCCAGCAGCTTGCCCCGGGGGGCCGTTCTTGGGAGGCAGTACTTC. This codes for CASSLPRGAVLGRQYF.

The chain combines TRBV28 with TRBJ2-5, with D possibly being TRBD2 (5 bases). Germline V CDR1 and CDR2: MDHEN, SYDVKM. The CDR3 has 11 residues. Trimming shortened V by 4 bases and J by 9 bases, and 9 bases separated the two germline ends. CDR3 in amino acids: CASSSPRAQYF. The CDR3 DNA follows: TGTGCCAGCAGTTCCCCGAGGGCCCAGTACTTC.

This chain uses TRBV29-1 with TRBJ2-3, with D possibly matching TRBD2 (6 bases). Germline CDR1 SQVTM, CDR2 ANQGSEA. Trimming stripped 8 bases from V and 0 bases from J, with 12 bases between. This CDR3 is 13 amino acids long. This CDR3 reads CSLGGTSTDTQYF. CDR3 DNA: TGCAGCCTTGGTGGGACTAGCACAGATACGCAGTATTTT.

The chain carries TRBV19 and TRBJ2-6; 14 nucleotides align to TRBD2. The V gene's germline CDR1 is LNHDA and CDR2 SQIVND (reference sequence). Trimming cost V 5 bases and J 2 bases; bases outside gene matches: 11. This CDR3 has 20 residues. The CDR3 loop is CASSHGLAGGRMAGANVLTF. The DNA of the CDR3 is TGTGCCAGTAGTCACGGACTAGCGGGAGGCCGTATGGCTGGGGCCAACGTCCTGACTTTC.

The CDR3 spells CASSLGGGGVNEQYF. For the CDR3, the DNA is TGTGCCAGCAGTTTAGGGGGAGGAGGCGTCAACGAGCAGTACTTC. The J gene is TRBJ2-7, the V gene TRBV27, with a possible D match to TRBD2 (6 bases). Germline V lookup: CDR1 MNHEY, CDR2 SMNVEV (reference sequence). This CDR3 is built from 15 residues. V dropped 2 bases and J dropped 5 bases, with 16 bases sitting between them.

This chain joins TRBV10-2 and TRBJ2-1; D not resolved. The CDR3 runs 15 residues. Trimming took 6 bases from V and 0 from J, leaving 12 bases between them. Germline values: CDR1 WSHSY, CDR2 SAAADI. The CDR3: CASRVRRLSYNEQFF. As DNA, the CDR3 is TGCGCCAGCAGGGTGAGGCGGCTCTCCTACAATGAGCAGTTCTTC.

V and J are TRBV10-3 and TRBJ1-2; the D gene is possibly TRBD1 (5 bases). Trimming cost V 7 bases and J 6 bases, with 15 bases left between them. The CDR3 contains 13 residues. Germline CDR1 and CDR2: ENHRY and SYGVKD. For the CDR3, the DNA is TGTGCCATCAATTCCGTTTCGGGGGATGGCTACACCTTC. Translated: CAINSVSGDGYTF.

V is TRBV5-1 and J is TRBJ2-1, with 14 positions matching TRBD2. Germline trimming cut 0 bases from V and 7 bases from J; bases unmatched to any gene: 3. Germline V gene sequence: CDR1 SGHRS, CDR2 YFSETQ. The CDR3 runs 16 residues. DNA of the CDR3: TGCGCCAGCAGCTTGGCCGGGACTAGCGGGAGTAATGAGCAGTTCTTC. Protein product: CASSLAGTSGSNEQFF.

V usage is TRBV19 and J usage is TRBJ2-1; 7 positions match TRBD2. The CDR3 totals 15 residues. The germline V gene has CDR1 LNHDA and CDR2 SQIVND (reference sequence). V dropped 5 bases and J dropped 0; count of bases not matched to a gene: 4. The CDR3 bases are TGTGCCAGTAGTTCCAGCGGGAACTCCTACAATGAGCAGTTCTTC. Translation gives CASSSSGNSYNEQFF.

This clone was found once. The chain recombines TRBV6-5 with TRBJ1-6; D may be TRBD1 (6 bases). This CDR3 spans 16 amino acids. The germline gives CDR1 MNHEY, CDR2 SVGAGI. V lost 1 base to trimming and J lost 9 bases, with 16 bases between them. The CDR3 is CASSYWSQGRGSPLHF. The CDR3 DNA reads TGTGCCAGCAGTTACTGGTCTCAGGGGAGGGGTTCACCCCTCCACTTT.

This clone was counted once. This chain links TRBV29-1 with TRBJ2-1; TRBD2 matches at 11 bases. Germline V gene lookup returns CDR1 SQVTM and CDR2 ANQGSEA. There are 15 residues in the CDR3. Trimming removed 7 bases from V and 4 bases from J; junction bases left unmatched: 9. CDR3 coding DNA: TGCAGCGGTTCGGGGGGACTAGCGGTTTACAATGAGCAGTTCTTC. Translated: CSGSGGLAVYNEQFF.

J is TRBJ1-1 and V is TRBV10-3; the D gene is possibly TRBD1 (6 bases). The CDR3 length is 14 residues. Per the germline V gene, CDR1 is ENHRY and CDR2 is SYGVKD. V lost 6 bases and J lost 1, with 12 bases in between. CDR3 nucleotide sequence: TGTGCCATCAGGAAGAGACAGGAGAACACTGAAGCTTTCTTT. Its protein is CAIRKRQENTEAFF.

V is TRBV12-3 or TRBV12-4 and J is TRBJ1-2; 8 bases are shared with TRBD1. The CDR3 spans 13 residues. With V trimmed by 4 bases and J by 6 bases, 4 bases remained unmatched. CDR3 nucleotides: TGTGCCAGCAGTTACGGACAGGGCGATGGCTACACCTTC. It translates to CASSYGQGDGYTF.

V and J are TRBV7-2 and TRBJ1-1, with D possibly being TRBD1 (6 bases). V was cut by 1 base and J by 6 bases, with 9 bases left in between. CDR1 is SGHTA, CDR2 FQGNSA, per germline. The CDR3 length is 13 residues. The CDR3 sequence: CASSLEPGAEAFF. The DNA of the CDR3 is TGTGCCAGCAGCTTAGAACCAGGGGCTGAAGCTTTCTTT.

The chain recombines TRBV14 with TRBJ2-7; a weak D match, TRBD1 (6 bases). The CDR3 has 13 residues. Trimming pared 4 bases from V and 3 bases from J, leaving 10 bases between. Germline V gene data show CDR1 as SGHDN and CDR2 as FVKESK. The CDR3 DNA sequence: TGTGCCAGCAGCCGGACAGACGGCTACGAGCAGTACTTC. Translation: CASSRTDGYEQYF. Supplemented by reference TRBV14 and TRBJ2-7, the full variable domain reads EAGVTQFPSHSVIEKGQTVTLRCDPISGHDNLYWYRRVMGKEIKFLLHFVKESKQDESGMPNNRFLAERTGGTYSTLKVQPAELEDSGVYFCASSRTDGYEQYFGPGTRLTVT.

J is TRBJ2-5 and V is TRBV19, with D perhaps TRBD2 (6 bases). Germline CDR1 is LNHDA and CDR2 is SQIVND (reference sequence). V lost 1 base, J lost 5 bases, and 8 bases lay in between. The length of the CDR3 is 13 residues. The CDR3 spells CASSIGGRETQYF. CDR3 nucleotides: TGTGCCAGTAGTATAGGAGGGAGGGAGACCCAGTACTTC.

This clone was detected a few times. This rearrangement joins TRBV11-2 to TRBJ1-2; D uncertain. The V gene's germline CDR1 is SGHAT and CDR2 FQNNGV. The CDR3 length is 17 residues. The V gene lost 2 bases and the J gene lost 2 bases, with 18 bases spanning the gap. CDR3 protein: CASSLLRAGFSNYGYTF. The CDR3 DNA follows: TGTGCCAGCAGCTTACTTAGAGCGGGGTTTTCGAACTATGGCTACACCTTC.

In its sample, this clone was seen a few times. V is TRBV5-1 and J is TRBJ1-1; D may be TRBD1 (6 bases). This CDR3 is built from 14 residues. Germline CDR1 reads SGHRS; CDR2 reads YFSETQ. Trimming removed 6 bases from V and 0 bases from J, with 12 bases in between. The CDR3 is CASTKGQVNTEAFF. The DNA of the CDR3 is TGCGCCAGCACAAAGGGACAAGTGAACACTGAAGCTTTCTTT.